The present T cell receptor (beta chain) was sequenced within a study of blood T cell repertoires in COVID-19. V shed 8 bases and J 8 bases; nucleotides not matched to a gene: 11. The CDR3 sequence is 14 residues long. Germline V CDR1 and CDR2: MNHEY, SVGAGI. The protocol was immunoSEQ multiplex PCR, while the TCRdb copy is restricted to in-frame clones and leaves out a portion. The sample carries approximately 200,000 clones, approximately 84% recorded once. What was sequenced was peripheral blood. This chain links TRBV6-5 with TRBJ1-4, with 7 bases fitting TRBD1. The receptor was derived from a man aged 35-49 years with acute or convalescent COVID-19. The CDR3 reads CASQTGKGREKLFF. For the CDR3, the DNA is TGTGCCAGCCAGACAGGGAAGGGTCGGGAAAAACTGTTTTTT.